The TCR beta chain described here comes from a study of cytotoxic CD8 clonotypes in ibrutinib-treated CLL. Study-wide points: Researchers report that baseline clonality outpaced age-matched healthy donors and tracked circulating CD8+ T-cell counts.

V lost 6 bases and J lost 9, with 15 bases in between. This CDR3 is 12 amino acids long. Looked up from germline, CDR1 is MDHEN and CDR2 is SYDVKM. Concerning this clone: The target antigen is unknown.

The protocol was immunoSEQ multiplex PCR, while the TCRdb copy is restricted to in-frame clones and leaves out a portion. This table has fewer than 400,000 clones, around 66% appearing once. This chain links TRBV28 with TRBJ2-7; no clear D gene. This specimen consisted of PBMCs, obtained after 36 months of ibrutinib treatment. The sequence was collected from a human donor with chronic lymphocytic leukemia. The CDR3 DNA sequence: TGTGCCAGCAGCACGACGAGTATAGGGCAGTACTTC. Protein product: CASSTTSIGQYF.